The 18 T cell receptor beta chains listed next were all sequenced from one sample in a study of blood T cell repertoires in COVID-19. Repertoires were generated with immunoSEQ multiplex PCR, while TCRdb's copy carries only in-frame clones and drops some. The sample contains around 250,000 clones, 80% to 90% of which appear only once. Material: PBMCs or T cells enriched from blood (not recorded which). Receptors originate from a woman in her thirties with acute COVID-19.

CDR3 amino acids: CASSVDGRVSEQYF. CDR3 nucleotide sequence: TGTGCCAGCAGCGTAGATGGCAGGGTAAGCGAGCAGTACTTC. The genes are TRBV9 and TRBJ2-7, with D perhaps TRBD1 (5 bases). The V and J ends lost 0 bases and 6 bases respectively, with 13 bases between them. Germline lookup yields CDR1 SGDLS and CDR2 YYNGEE. The CDR3 has 14 amino acids.

V and J are TRBV29-1 and TRBJ2-7; D is perhaps TRBD1 (5 bases). Germline V lookup: CDR1 SQVTM, CDR2 ANQGSEA. Trimming pared 1 base from V and 2 bases from J, leaving 9 bases between. The CDR3 is made up of 13 amino acids. The DNA of the CDR3 is TGCAGCGTTGAAGGAGACAGCGCCTACGAGCAGTACTTC. This codes for CSVEGDSAYEQYF.

CDR3 coding DNA: TGCAGCGTTGACGGACAGGTGAACACTGAAGCTTTCTTT. Encoded protein: CSVDGQVNTEAFF. The genes are TRBV29-1 and TRBJ1-1; 7 bases fit TRBD1. This CDR3 has 13 residues. Trimming at V came to 3 bases and at J to 0 bases, leaving 1 base not matched to a gene. Looked up from germline, CDR1 is SQVTM and CDR2 is ANQGSEA.

This chain links TRBV2 with TRBJ2-3; 8 positions agree with TRBD2. The ends lost 5 bases at V and 1 base at J; junction bases unmatched: 5. The germline gives CDR1 SNHLY, CDR2 FYNNEI. This CDR3 region has 15 residues. In DNA, the CDR3 is TGTGCCAGCAGTCTTAGCGGGACTCGCACAGATACGCAGTATTTT. Translation: CASSLSGTRTDTQYF. Complete variable domain (other parts from reference TRBV2 and TRBJ2-3): EPEVTQTPSHQVTQMGQEVILRCVPISNHLYFYWYRQILGQKVEFLVSFYNNEISEKSEIFDDQFSVERPDGSNFTLKIRSTKLEDSAMYFCASSLSGTRTDTQYFGPGTRLTVL.

J is TRBJ1-2 and V is TRBV19; TRBD1 aligns across 7 bases. Germline V lookup: CDR1 LNHDA, CDR2 SQIVND (reference sequence). The trim removed 9 bases at V and 3 bases at J, leaving 7 bases unmatched. The CDR3 covers 13 residues. CDR3 nucleotides: TGTGCCAGCCAGGGGGAGCAGGACTATGGCTACACCTTC. Its translation: CASQGEQDYGYTF. The variable domain in full, with the rest retrieved from reference TRBV19 and TRBJ1-2, is DGGITQSPKYLFRKEGQNVTLSCEQNLNHDAMYWYRQDPGQGLRLIYYSQIVNDFQKGDIAEGYSVSREKKESFPLTVTSAQKNPTAFYLCASQGEQDYGYTFGSGTRLTVV.

The chain joins TRBV28 to TRBJ1-1; tentatively, D is TRBD1 (6 bases). The germline V gene has CDR1 MDHEN and CDR2 SYDVKM. Trimming took off 3 bases at V and 0 bases at J, with 17 bases between the two ends. The CDR3 consists of 17 residues. CDR3 nucleotide sequence: TGTGCCAGCAGTTTCTCCAGGGGCAGAAACTTGAACACTGAAGCTTTCTTT. Protein sequence: CASSFSRGRNLNTEAFF.

The CDR3 here is CASSPTGRSNQPQHF. The DNA of the CDR3 is TGTGCCAGCTCACCGACAGGGAGAAGCAATCAGCCCCAGCATTTT. This rearrangement joins TRBV18 to TRBJ1-5, with TRBD1 matching 7 bases. CDR3 length: 15 amino acids. Germline V gene lookup returns CDR1 KGHSH and CDR2 LQKENI. V was clipped by 3 bases and J by 1 base; unmatched bases: 3.

The rearrangement uses TRBV6-5 and TRBJ1-5; 10 bases are a match to TRBD1. The germline gives CDR1 MNHEY, CDR2 SVGAGI. The CDR3 is 14 amino acids. The junction had 7 bases not matched to a gene; V was cut back by 5 bases and J by 9 bases. CDR3: CASSPDRGDSPQHF. In DNA, the CDR3 is TGTGCCAGCAGTCCGGACAGGGGGGATTCGCCCCAGCATTTT.

The V and J genes are TRBV18 and TRBJ1-4, with D tentatively TRBD1 (5 bases). Germline V gene lookup returns CDR1 KGHSH and CDR2 LQKENI. V lost 3 bases, J lost 8 bases, and 13 bases lay in between. The CDR3 sequence is 14 residues long. This CDR3 is CASSPVGVGEKLFF. Written as DNA, the CDR3 is TGTGCCAGCTCACCGGTAGGGGTAGGAGAAAAACTGTTTTTT.

This rearrangement joins TRBV9 to TRBJ2-2, with D tentatively TRBD2 (7 bases). The length of the CDR3 is 16 residues. Germline V gene lookup returns CDR1 SGDLS and CDR2 YYNGEE. V lost 0 bases and J 5 bases, leaving 14 bases between the germline ends. CDR3 nucleotide sequence: TGTGCCAGCAGCGTAGTGGGGGGGCTAGCGACCGGGGAGCTGTTTTTT. This translates into CASSVVGGLATGELFF.

The chain recombines TRBV4-1 with TRBJ1-4; D not certain. This CDR3 spans 15 amino acids. Germline V CDR1 and CDR2: MGHRA, YSYEKL. Trimming stripped 4 bases from V and 8 bases from J, with 17 bases between. CDR3 amino acids: CASSLDSGSGEKLFF. The CDR3 DNA follows: TGCGCCAGCAGCCTCGACTCGGGGAGCGGGGAAAAACTGTTTTTT.

This chain joins TRBV10-3 and TRBJ2-2; 7 nucleotides align to TRBD2. Germline V gives CDR1 ENHRY, CDR2 SYGVKD. This CDR3 contains 15 residues. V lost 4 bases, J lost 6 bases, and 8 bases stayed unmatched. As DNA, the CDR3 is TGTGCCATCAGTGGGGGCGGGGGAATGGCCGGGGAGCTGTTTTTT. This codes for CAISGGGGMAGELFF.

V and J are TRBV3-1 (or the pseudogene TRBV3-2) and TRBJ2-7; a weak D match, TRBD2 (6 bases). Germline assignment: CDR1 LGHDT and CDR2 YNNKEL (reference sequence). Trimming stripped 5 bases from V and 6 bases from J, with 23 bases between. The CDR3 has 16 amino acids. CDR3 in DNA: TGTGCCAGCAGCGTATTTGCAGGACTACCTACGGCCGAGCAGTACTTC. Amino acids: CASSVFAGLPTAEQYF.

The chain carries TRBV5-8 and TRBJ2-1; 9 nucleotides agree with TRBD2. CDR1 is SGHTS and CDR2 is YDEGEE in the germline V gene. With V trimmed by 4 bases and J by 7 bases, 9 bases remained unmatched. This CDR3 contains 15 residues. CDR3: CASSRVAGEGNEQFF. Written as DNA, the CDR3 is TGTGCCAGCAGCAGAGTAGCGGGGGAAGGGAATGAGCAGTTCTTC.

The J gene is TRBJ2-4, the V gene TRBV5-5; the D gene is possibly TRBD2 (5 bases). Germline lookup yields CDR1 SGHKS and CDR2 YYEKEE (reference sequence). This CDR3 contains 14 residues. Between the trimmed V and J ends, which lost 4 bases and 9 bases, there was a span of 17 bases. The CDR3 DNA reads as TGTGCCAGCAGCACCGGAACGGTTGGGAGCATTCAGTACTTC. As protein: CASSTGTVGSIQYF.

This chain links TRBV28 with TRBJ2-1, with TRBD2 identical over 11 bases. J lost 6 bases, V lost 6 bases, and 7 bases had no gene match. Per germline, CDR1 MDHEN and CDR2 SYDVKM. The CDR3 runs to 15 residues. CDR3 sequence: CASSQLAGVGNEQFF. CDR3 sequence (DNA): TGTGCCAGCAGCCAACTAGCGGGAGTTGGCAATGAGCAGTTCTTC. The full variable domain, in which reference TRBV28 and TRBJ2-1 provide the parts outside the CDR3, is DVKVTQSSRYLVKRTGEKVFLECVQDMDHENMFWYRQDPGLGLRLIYFSYDVKMKEKGDIPEGYSVSREKKERFSLILESASTNQTSMYLCASSQLAGVGNEQFFGPGTRLTVL.

This chain uses TRBV5-1 with TRBJ1-1, with D perhaps TRBD1 (6 bases). The V and J ends lost 2 bases and 6 bases respectively, with 14 bases between them. CDR1 is SGHRS and CDR2 is YFSETQ in the germline V gene. This CDR3 is built from 14 residues. Here the CDR3 DNA reads TGCGCCAGCAGCTTCCCCCTACAGGGTGCTGAAGCTTTCTTT. Translating it yields CASSFPLQGAEAFF.

This clone appeared once. The rearrangement joins TRBV16 to TRBJ1-2; D is ambiguous. The V gene's germline CDR1 is KGHSY and CDR2 FQNENV. Trimming took off 2 bases at V and 3 bases at J, with 7 bases between the two ends. CDR3 size: 13 residues. CDR3 nucleotides: TGTGCCAGCAGCCAAGCTCAGTACTATGGCTACACCTTC. Amino acids: CASSQAQYYGYTF.